A single sample is the source of the 27 T cell receptor beta chains below, sequenced in a study of graft-versus-host responses after intestinal transplantation. The antigens of these receptors remain unknown. Repertoires were generated with immunoSEQ multiplex PCR, while TCRdb's copy carries only in-frame clones and drops some. This sample has 130,000 or so clones; about 93% occur once, and the top ten carry roughly 0.2%. Sequenced material: unstimulated CD4+ T cells sorted from spleen or lymph node cells, taken before intestinal transplant. These receptors were collected from a human donor who received an intestinal transplant.

The chain joins TRBV28 to TRBJ2-6, with TRBD2 as a possible D gene (6 bases). Trimming stripped 6 bases from V and 2 bases from J, with 11 bases between. Germline CDR1 is MDHEN and CDR2 is SYDVKM. CDR3 length: 15 residues. CDR3 sequence: CASRGGTPGANVLTF. The CDR3 DNA is TGTGCCAGCAGGGGAGGAACCCCTGGGGCCAACGTCCTGACTTTC.

J is TRBJ1-5 and V is TRBV30; the D gene is possibly TRBD1 (6 bases). V was trimmed by 0 bases and J by 6 bases, leaving 21 bases between them. Looked up from germline, CDR1 is GTSNPN and CDR2 is SVGIG (reference sequence). The CDR3 consists of 17 residues. CDR3 bases: TGTGCCTGGAGTGTACGTAGTTTCGGGGGGCGCGGTCAGCCCCAGCATTTT. Translating gives CAWSVRSFGGRGQPQHF.

The V and J genes are TRBV9 and TRBJ2-4; the D gene is possibly TRBD2 (5 bases). The CDR3 covers 15 residues. V gave up 0 bases and J gave up 6 bases, with 13 bases separating them. Germline-derived CDR1 and CDR2 are SGDLS and YYNGEE. CDR3 protein: CASSVAAFEGNIQYF. The CDR3 coding sequence is TGTGCCAGCAGCGTAGCGGCTTTCGAGGGAAACATTCAGTACTTC.

CDR3 sequence reads: CASSQLARGYTF. The CDR3 DNA is TGTGCCAGCAGCCAATTGGCTCGGGGCTACACCTTC. This chain uses TRBV14 with TRBJ1-2, with D unclear. CDR1 is SGHDN, CDR2 FVKESK, per germline. Trimming removed 2 bases from V and 8 bases from J, with 9 bases in between. There are 12 residues in the CDR3.

This clone was recorded once. The rearrangement joins TRBV9 to TRBJ2-3; no reliable D call. CDR1 and CDR2 from the germline V gene are SGDLS and YYNGEE. The CDR3 spans 13 residues. Trimming stripped 4 bases from V and 5 bases from J, with 11 bases between. Here the CDR3 reads CASSLRPVDTQYF. For the CDR3, the DNA is TGTGCCAGCAGCTTACGACCGGTAGATACGCAGTATTTT.

The genes are TRBV6-5 and TRBJ1-5, with D perhaps TRBD1 (6 bases). CDR3 length equals 13 residues. V lost 6 bases and J lost 0, with 6 bases in between. Germline V gene sequence: CDR1 MNHEY, CDR2 SVGAGI. The CDR3 DNA sequence: TGTGCCAGCAGGGACAGTAGCAATCAGCCCCAGCATTTT. Amino acids: CASRDSSNQPQHF.

The chain combines TRBV5-1 with TRBJ2-7; tentatively, D is TRBD1 (6 bases). Germline CDR1 is SGHRS and CDR2 is YFSETQ. V lost 2 bases and J lost 2, with 11 bases in between. The CDR3 sequence is 14 residues long. Written as DNA, the CDR3 is TGCGCCAGCAGCTTCGGACAGTGGGCCTACGAGCAGTACTTC. Its protein is CASSFGQWAYEQYF. Combining the CDR3 with reference TRBV5-1 and TRBJ2-7 gives the whole variable domain KAGVTQTPRYLIKTRGQQVTLSCSPISGHRSVSWYQQTPGQGLQFLFEYFSETQRNKGNFPGRFSGRQFSNSRSEMNVSTLELGDSALYLCASSFGQWAYEQYFGPGTRLTVT.

The gene calls are TRBV18 and TRBJ2-2, with D possibly matching TRBD1 (5 bases). Germline lookup yields CDR1 KGHSH and CDR2 LQKENI. V shed 1 base and J shed 1 base, with 7 bases lying between them. CDR3 length: 15 amino acids. The CDR3 DNA sequence: TGTGCCAGCTCACCACGGCAGGGGAACACCGGGGAGCTGTTTTTT. Residues: CASSPRQGNTGELFF.

The chain joins TRBV2 to TRBJ2-3; TRBD2 is a possible D gene (5 bases). This CDR3 is built from 14 residues. Germline lookup yields CDR1 SNHLY and CDR2 FYNNEI. V shed 4 bases and J shed 0 bases, with 8 bases lying between them. DNA of the CDR3: TGTGCCAGCAGTGTACGGACTAGCACAGATACGCAGTATTTT. Protein: CASSVRTSTDTQYF.

In the case of this clone: The sample has other DNA sequences that encode this CDR3 too. This chain uses TRBV11-2 with TRBJ1-5; no clear D. The CDR3 has 15 amino acids. With 4 bases removed from V and 0 bases from J, the gap between germline ends came to 10 bases. The germline V gene encodes CDR1 SGHAT and CDR2 FQNNGV. CDR3 amino acids: CASSSSQNSNQPQHF. Here the CDR3 DNA reads TGTGCCAGCAGCTCCTCGCAAAATAGCAATCAGCCCCAGCATTTT. The entire variable domain, with the rest obtained from reference TRBV11-2 and TRBJ1-5, is as follows: EAGVAQSPRYKIIEKRQSVAFWCNPISGHATLYWYQQILGQGPKLLIQFQNNGVVDDSQLPKDRFSAERLKGVDSTLKIQPAKLEDSAVYLCASSSSQNSNQPQHFGDGTRLSIL.

V and J are TRBV29-1 and TRBJ2-1; 9 bases line up with TRBD2. The ends lost 5 bases at V and 8 bases at J; junction bases unmatched: 10. Germline CDR1 is SQVTM and CDR2 is ANQGSEA. The CDR3 sequence is 14 residues long. CDR3 loop: CSVLRTSAPYEQFF. CDR3 bases: TGCAGCGTTCTCCGGACTAGCGCCCCGTATGAGCAGTTCTTC.

The chain is built from TRBV28 and TRBJ1-3; 7 nucleotides align to TRBD1. V lost 5 bases to trimming and J lost 0 bases; unmatched junction nucleotides: 7. From germline, CDR1 is MDHEN and CDR2 SYDVKM. CDR3 size: 16 residues. The CDR3 is CASSLPGQNSGNTIYF. As DNA, the CDR3 is TGTGCCAGCAGTCTTCCGGGACAGAACTCTGGAAACACCATATATTTT.

The chain is built from TRBV7-3 and TRBJ2-1, with 14 bases fitting TRBD2. The junction had 5 bases not matched to a gene; V was cut back by 1 base and J by 9 bases. This CDR3 region has 16 residues. In germline, CDR1 is SGHTA, CDR2 FQGTGA. The CDR3 nucleotides are TGTGCCAGCAGCTTAATCGGGACTAGCGGGAGTGGTGAGCAGTTCTTC. Translated, it gives CASSLIGTSGSGEQFF.

The chain has TRBV18 and TRBJ2-2; D is undetermined. The CDR3 totals 12 residues. Germline V gene data show CDR1 as KGHSH and CDR2 as LQKENI. With 3 bases removed from V and 6 bases from J, the gap between germline ends came to 5 bases. The CDR3 DNA sequence: TGTGCCAGCTCACCCTCCGCCGGGGAGCTGTTTTTT. As protein: CASSPSAGELFF. The complete variable domain, with remaining parts taken from reference TRBV18 and TRBJ2-2, reads NAGVMQNPRHLVRRRGQEARLRCSPMKGHSHVYWYRQLPEEGLKFMVYLQKENIIDESGMPKERFSAEFPKEGPSILRIQQVVRGDSAAYFCASSPSAGELFFGEGSRLTVL.

The gene calls are TRBV28 and TRBJ2-5; a weak D match, TRBD1 (5 bases). The V gene lost 2 bases and the J gene lost 1 base, with 11 bases spanning the gap. Germline V lookup: CDR1 MDHEN, CDR2 SYDVKM. CDR3 length: 15 residues. CDR3 DNA: TGTGCCAGCAGTTTACGGGCAGGGTCCCAAGAGACCCAGTACTTC. Amino acids: CASSLRAGSQETQYF. Full variable domain (rest looked up from reference TRBV28 and TRBJ2-5): DVKVTQSSRYLVKRTGEKVFLECVQDMDHENMFWYRQDPGLGLRLIYFSYDVKMKEKGDIPEGYSVSREKKERFSLILESASTNQTSMYLCASSLRAGSQETQYFGPGTRLLVL.

The V and J genes are TRBV7-2 and TRBJ2-1; D is unresolved. V was trimmed by 5 bases and J by 6 bases, leaving 20 bases between them. The germline gives CDR1 SGHTA, CDR2 FQGNSA. CDR3 length: 16 residues. The CDR3 DNA reads TGTGCCAGCAGCCCGGAAAGGGTAGAATTGGGCAATGAGCAGTTCTTC. Protein: CASSPERVELGNEQFF.

The J gene is TRBJ1-1, the V gene TRBV2; D is unclear. This CDR3 is built from 14 residues. Trimming took off 7 bases at V and 3 bases at J, with 15 bases between the two ends. In germline, CDR1 is SNHLY, CDR2 FYNNEI. Here the CDR3 reads CASTPGRRDTEAFF. Written as DNA, the CDR3 is TGTGCCAGCACCCCTGGTCGCCGGGACACTGAAGCTTTCTTT. Complete variable domain (other parts from reference TRBV2 and TRBJ1-1): EPEVTQTPSHQVTQMGQEVILRCVPISNHLYFYWYRQILGQKVEFLVSFYNNEISEKSEIFDDQFSVERPDGSNFTLKIRSTKLEDSAMYFCASTPGRRDTEAFFGQGTRLTVV.

A single count supports this clone. J is TRBJ2-5 and V is TRBV29-1, with 11 bases lining up with TRBD2. The trim removed 7 bases at V and 2 bases at J, leaving 3 bases unmatched. The CDR3 totals 13 residues. The germline gives CDR1 SQVTM, CDR2 ANQGSEA. The CDR3 bases are TGCAGCGCCCCTAGCGGGGGGCAAGAGACCCAGTACTTC. It codes for CSAPSGGQETQYF.

The chain employs TRBV9 and TRBJ2-7; D is perhaps TRBD1 or TRBD2 (8 bases each). Germline V lookup: CDR1 SGDLS, CDR2 YYNGEE. V lost 4 bases and J lost 3, with 23 bases in between. The CDR3 contains 17 residues. The CDR3 loop reads CASSPTGGTGEIYEQYF. The CDR3, as DNA: TGTGCCAGCAGCCCGACGGGGGGGACAGGCGAAATCTACGAGCAGTACTTC.

The J gene is TRBJ2-7, the V gene TRBV19; D is uncertain. This CDR3 contains 14 residues. Germline loops: CDR1 LNHDA, CDR2 SQIVND (reference sequence). V was clipped by 6 bases and J by 4 bases, with 16 bases between them. The DNA of the CDR3 is TGTGCCAGTAGCAAAGGGCTGACACTTTACGAGCAGTACTTC. Its protein is CASSKGLTLYEQYF.

The chain links TRBV7-2 to TRBJ2-5, with D unresolved. The V and J ends lost 4 bases and 5 bases respectively, with 8 bases between them. Germline loops: CDR1 SGHTA, CDR2 FQGNSA. The CDR3 totals 12 residues. The CDR3 sequence: CASSSRRETQYF. CDR3 nucleotide sequence: TGTGCCAGCAGCTCAAGGCGGGAGACCCAGTACTTC. Filled out from reference TRBV7-2 and TRBJ2-5, the complete variable domain reads GAGVSQSPSNKVTEKGKDVELRCDPISGHTALYWYRQSLGQGLEFLIYFQGNSAPDKSGLPSDRFSAERTGGSVSTLTIQRTQQEDSAVYLCASSSRRETQYFGPGTRLLVL.

The chain has TRBV10-3 and TRBJ2-1; TRBD2 matches at 8 bases. J gave up 4 bases and V 3 bases, and 2 bases lay outside the gene matches. This CDR3 has 14 residues. Germline V CDR1 and CDR2: ENHRY, SYGVKD. This CDR3 reads CAISELAEYNEQFF. CDR3 nucleotide sequence: TGTGCCATCAGTGAACTAGCGGAGTACAATGAGCAGTTCTTC.

The V and J genes are TRBV15 and TRBJ2-1; TRBD2 matches 12 bases. Germline V lookup: CDR1 LNHNV, CDR2 YYDKDF (reference sequence). CDR3 length: 20 residues. The V and J ends lost 5 bases and 6 bases, in that order; junction bases with no gene match: 20. In DNA form, the CDR3 reads TGTGCCACCAGCCAAAAGACTAGCGGGAGAACCCCTTACAGGTCCAATGAGCAGTTCTTC. It translates to CATSQKTSGRTPYRSNEQFF. Full variable domain (remainder filled in from reference TRBV15 and TRBJ2-1): DAMVIQNPRYQVTQFGKPVTLSCSQTLNHNVMYWYQQKSSQAPKLLFHYYDKDFNNEADTPDNFQSRRPNTSFCFLDIRSPGLGDTAMYLCATSQKTSGRTPYRSNEQFFGPGTRLTVL.

The chain combines TRBV30 with TRBJ2-2; a weak D match, TRBD2 (6 bases). With 3 bases removed from V and 0 bases from J, the gap between germline ends came to 11 bases. The CDR3 is 15 residues long. Germline assignment: CDR1 GTSNPN and CDR2 SVGIG (reference sequence). The CDR3 reads CAWRDGGTNTGELFF. The DNA for the CDR3 is TGTGCCTGGAGGGATGGGGGGACGAACACCGGGGAGCTGTTTTTT.

The J gene is TRBJ2-3, the V gene TRBV5-1; weak D call: TRBD1 (6 bases). The germline V and J ends were trimmed by 4 bases and 4 bases, with 7 bases remaining between them. Germline V gene sequence: CDR1 SGHRS, CDR2 YFSETQ. There are 12 residues in the CDR3. The CDR3 DNA reads as TGCGCCAGCAGCAAGGGGGCAGATACGCAGTATTTT. It is translated as CASSKGADTQYF.

The V and J genes are TRBV5-1 and TRBJ2-7; D is unresolved. V gave up 7 bases and J gave up 3 bases, with 11 bases separating them. This CDR3 comprises 12 residues. The V gene's germline CDR1 is SGHRS and CDR2 YFSETQ. The CDR3 DNA sequence: TGCGCCAGCCGTCCTTCCCACTACGAGCAGTACTTC. Translating it yields CASRPSHYEQYF.

The chain links TRBV15 to TRBJ2-7, with D possibly matching TRBD2 (5 bases). This CDR3 has 14 residues. Trimming left V 3 bases short and J 7 bases short, with 16 bases between. Germline CDR1 and CDR2: LNHNV and YYDKDF (reference sequence). The CDR3 region is CATSRGSGLGEQYF. The DNA of the CDR3 is TGTGCCACCAGCAGGGGCTCGGGGTTGGGAGAGCAGTACTTC.